The T cell receptor (beta chain) under discussion was sequenced for a study of cytomegalovirus exposure and HLA in healthy donors. The assay was immunoSEQ multiplex PCR, and TCRdb's table has in-frame clones only and misses some. Here the sample spans about 82,000 clones, 85% to 95% being singletons. From germline, CDR1 is SQVTM and CDR2 ANQGSEA. V was pared by 0 bases and J by 4 bases, with 4 bases between. The CDR3 has 11 residues. The sequence came from a man aged 18 to 29 in good health and CMV-seronegative. The chain combines TRBV29-1 with TRBJ2-7; D is unclear. Sequenced: PBMCs. In DNA, the CDR3 is TGCAGCGTTGAAGATATATACGAGCAGTACTTC. Its protein is CSVEDIYEQYF.